Below, one T cell receptor beta chain is given with its context. The antigen it recognizes is unknown. No base quality values were provided; no much bigger clone lies one nucleotide off. This CDR3 is also generated by other DNA sequences in the sample. The donors were healthy, HIV-negative adults with no recently reported acute infections or vaccinations. Every donor was a Caucasian adult living in Nashville, Tennessee, USA. For unsorted samples, 90 million or so PBMCs were counted and genomic DNA was extracted with the QIAamp DNA Blood Mini kit. Blood was obtained by leukapheresis, after which PBMCs were separated by Ficoll-Histopaque density gradient centrifugation and cryopreserved in liquid nitrogen vapor phase. These data belong to a study of shared clonotypes between healthy human individuals (dated by TCRdb to the early 2020s). Regarding the study in general: Three men and two women, aged 18 to 49 years, made up the cohort. The study deeply sequenced blood TCR repertoires of about 5 healthy adults to estimate repertoire size and the extent of clonotype sharing between individuals. Different laboratories and diverse techniques were used to prepare libraries and sequence TCR repertoires, to increase sequencing depth and limit assay-specific biases. Each donor's leukapheresis produced roughly between roughly 0.85 and 9.5 billion PBMCs.

Findings and caveats that apply to the study as a whole: Sampling was limited to blood, and TCR repertoires in tissue likely differ from TCR repertoires in blood. Pairwise subsampling indicated that sequencing depth was expected to affect the degree of clonotype sharing among donors. The genetic and exposure-history diversity represented was limited by the small number of donors.

Using the deep immunoSEQ assay, TCR CDR3 regions were amplified from genomic DNA by multiplex PCR. Extracted genomic DNA from each cell subset was distributed evenly across all wells of several immunoSEQ 96-well plates, and each plate was treated as a replicate. For unsorted PBMC, 250 to 300 ng of genomic DNA, equivalent to around 30,000 T cell genomes, went into each replicate PCR. Genomic DNA from unsorted PBMC was sequenced over ten immunoSEQ deep assay plates. Purified libraries were quantified with a Qubit 3.0 fluorometer, sized on a Bioanalyzer 2100, and re-quantified with the KAPA Library Quantification kit. A separate single-read 150-cycle Illumina NextSeq 550 flow cell was used to sequence each immunoSEQ 96-well plate. From the authors' description of their analysis: Because the immunoSEQ output held only junctional sequences and lacked quality scores, the filtering could not match the filtering applied to full-length reads. To assign V/J genes and CDR3, sequences were annotated using PyIR, a Python wrapper for IgBLAST v1.9, with IMGT germline references. Any read was removed if the V/J assignment was weak (E-value above 1e-6), the CDR3 was missing, or the read contained stop codons, out-of-frame junctions, or ambiguous translated residues. A V3J clonotype was defined by an identical inferred V gene, J gene, and CDR3 amino acid sequence. To compute the percentage overlap between repertoires, the number of shared unique clonotypes was divided by the size of the smaller repertoire. RTK rarefaction, the Chao1 estimator, and Recon v2.1 estimates of unobserved clonotypes were used to assess repertoire richness. TCRdb's version of the immuneACCESS table is confined to in-frame rearrangements and falls short of the full clone set. An unresolved V gene accounts for under half of the shortfall where checked; the remainder is of unknown origin. V and J calls and clone size are those listed in that table; D and trimming were worked out from the DNA. This sample has about 480,000 clones in its table, and about three quarters of those were observed once. Around 13% of the sample is in the top ten clones.

Relative to germline, V is 0 bases shorter and J is 2 bases shorter, with 10 bases between their ends. CDR1 and CDR2 (GTSNPN, SVGIG) derive from the germline V gene (reference sequence). CDR3 length: 14 amino acids, cysteine to phenylalanine. This entry keeps only the CDR3 DNA: 42 bases, framed from base 1. The sequence joins TRBV30 to TRBJ2-5; 7 matching bases give a weak D call of TRBD2. This clonotype was obtained from a woman between 40 and 55 years old in good health. Some clones in this sample may be carry-over from other donors' samples. The material sequenced was PBMCs. The DNA sequence follows: TGTGCCTGGAGTGTACGGGGGGCGCAAGAGACCCAGTACTTC. This encodes CAWSVRGAQETQYF.